Below are 2 T cell receptor beta chains sequenced from a single sample in a study of monozygotic twins with cystic fibrosis. Generated by immunoSEQ multiplex PCR, the TCRdb table keeps only in-frame clones and is missing some. The sample has over 30,000 clones; 66% are singletons. The sequencing sample was made of blood. These receptor sequences come from a girl between 10 and 17 years old with cystic fibrosis.

This chain uses TRBV7-2 with TRBJ2-7; TRBD1 matches at 12 bases. Losses at the gene ends were 4 bases for V and 4 bases for J; bases not matched to a gene: 5. CDR1 and CDR2 (germline): SGHTA, FQGNSA. The CDR3 consists of 15 residues. The CDR3 nucleotides read TGTGCCAGCAGCTGGGGACAGGGGGCGCGGTACGAGCAGTACTTC. This translates into CASSWGQGARYEQYF. Drawing the rest from reference TRBV7-2 and TRBJ2-7, the complete variable domain is GAGVSQSPSNKVTEKGKDVELRCDPISGHTALYWYRQSLGQGLEFLIYFQGNSAPDKSGLPSDRFSAERTGGSVSTLTIQRTQQEDSAVYLCASSWGQGARYEQYFGPGTRLTVT.

J is TRBJ2-2 and V is TRBV29-1, with D possibly TRBD1 on 6 matching bases. The ends were cut back, 6 bases at V and 0 bases at J, with 8 bases in the middle. There are 13 residues in the CDR3. The germline gives CDR1 SQVTM, CDR2 ANQGSEA. This chain's CDR3 is CSVDRPNTGELFF. For the CDR3, the DNA is TGCAGCGTAGACAGGCCGAACACCGGGGAGCTGTTTTTT.